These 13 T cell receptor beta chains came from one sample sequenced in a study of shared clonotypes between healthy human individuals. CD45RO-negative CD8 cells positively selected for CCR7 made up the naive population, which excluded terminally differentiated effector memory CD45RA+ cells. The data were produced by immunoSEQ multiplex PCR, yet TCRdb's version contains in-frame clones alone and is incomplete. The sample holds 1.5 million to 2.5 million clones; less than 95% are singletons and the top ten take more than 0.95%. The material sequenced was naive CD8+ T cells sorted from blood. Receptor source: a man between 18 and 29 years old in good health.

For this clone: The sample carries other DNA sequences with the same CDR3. CDR3 sequence (DNA): TGTGCCAGCAGCCCGGGACAACCGAACTATGGCTACACCTTC. Its translation: CASSPGQPNYGYTF. The chain uses TRBV7-9 and TRBJ1-2, with D tentatively TRBD1 (6 bases). Trimming took off 5 bases at V and 2 bases at J, with 12 bases between the two ends. This CDR3 spans 14 amino acids. Looked up from germline, CDR1 is SEHNR and CDR2 is FQNEAQ (reference sequence).

CDR3 nucleotide sequence: TGTGCCAGCAGTTACTCCTGGGACTACTCCTACGAGCAGTACTTC. Residues: CASSYSWDYSYEQYF. The chain recombines TRBV6-6 with TRBJ2-7; 7 bases fit TRBD2. Germline V lookup: CDR1 MNHNY, CDR2 SVGAGI (reference sequence). The trim removed 0 bases at V and 0 bases at J, leaving 2 bases unmatched. The CDR3 contains 15 residues.

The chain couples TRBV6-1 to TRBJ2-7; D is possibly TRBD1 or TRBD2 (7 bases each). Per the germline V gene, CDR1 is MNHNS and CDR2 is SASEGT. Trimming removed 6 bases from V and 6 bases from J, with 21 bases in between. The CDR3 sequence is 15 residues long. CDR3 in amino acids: CASRPGQTPGGEQYF. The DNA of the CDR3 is TGTGCCAGCAGACCGGGACAGACCCCGGGGGGCGAGCAGTACTTC.

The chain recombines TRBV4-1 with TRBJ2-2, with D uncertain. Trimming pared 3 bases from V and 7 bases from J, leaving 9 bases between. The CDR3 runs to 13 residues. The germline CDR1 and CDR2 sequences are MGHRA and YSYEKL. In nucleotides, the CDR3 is TGCGCCAGCAGCCAGAACATGGACGGGGAGCTGTTTTTT. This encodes CASSQNMDGELFF.

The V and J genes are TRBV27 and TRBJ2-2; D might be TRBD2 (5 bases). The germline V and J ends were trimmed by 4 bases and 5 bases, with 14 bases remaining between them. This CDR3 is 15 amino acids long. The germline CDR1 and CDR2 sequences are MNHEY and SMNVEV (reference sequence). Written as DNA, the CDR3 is TGTGCCAGCAGTTCCCGGTTCGGGGAGACCGGGGAGCTGTTTTTT. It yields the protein CASSSRFGETGELFF.

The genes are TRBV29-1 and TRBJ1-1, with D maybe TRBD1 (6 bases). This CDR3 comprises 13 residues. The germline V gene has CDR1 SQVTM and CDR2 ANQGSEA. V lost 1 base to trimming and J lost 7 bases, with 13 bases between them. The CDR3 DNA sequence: TGCAGCGTTGAAGCCACAGGGAAAAATGAAGCTTTCTTT. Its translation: CSVEATGKNEAFF.

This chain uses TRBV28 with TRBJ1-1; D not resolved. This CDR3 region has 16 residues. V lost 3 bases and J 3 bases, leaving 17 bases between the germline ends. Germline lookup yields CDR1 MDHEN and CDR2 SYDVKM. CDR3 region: CASSFLQGSPDTEAFF. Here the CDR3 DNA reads TGTGCCAGCAGTTTCCTCCAAGGTTCCCCAGACACTGAAGCTTTCTTT.

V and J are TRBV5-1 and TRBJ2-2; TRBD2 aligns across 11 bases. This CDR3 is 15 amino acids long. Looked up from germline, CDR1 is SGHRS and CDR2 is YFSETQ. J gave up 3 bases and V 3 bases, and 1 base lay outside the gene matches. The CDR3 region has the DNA TGCGCCAGCAGCTCACTAGCGGGGGACACCGGGGAGCTGTTTTTT. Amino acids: CASSSLAGDTGELFF.

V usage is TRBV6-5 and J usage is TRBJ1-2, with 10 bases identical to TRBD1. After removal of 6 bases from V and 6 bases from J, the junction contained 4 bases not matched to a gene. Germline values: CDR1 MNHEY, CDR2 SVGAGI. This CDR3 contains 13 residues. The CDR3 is CASRAGTGDGYTF. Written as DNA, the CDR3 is TGTGCCAGCAGGGCCGGGACAGGGGATGGCTACACCTTC.

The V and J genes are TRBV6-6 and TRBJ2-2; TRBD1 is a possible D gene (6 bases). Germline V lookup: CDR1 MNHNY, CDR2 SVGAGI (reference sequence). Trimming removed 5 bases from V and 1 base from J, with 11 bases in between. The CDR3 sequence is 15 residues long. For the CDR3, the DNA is TGTGCCAGCAGTACGACGGGACAGAACACCGGGGAGCTGTTTTTT. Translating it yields CASSTTGQNTGELFF.

This CDR3 is CASTPSIGTERYEQYF. The CDR3 nucleotides are TGTGCCAGCACCCCCAGTATCGGGACCGAAAGGTACGAGCAGTACTTC. The V call is TRBV27, the J call TRBJ2-7; D might be TRBD1 or TRBD2, each matching 5 bases. Trimming pared 7 bases from V and 4 bases from J, leaving 23 bases between. The CDR3 runs 16 residues. Germline lookup yields CDR1 MNHEY and CDR2 SMNVEV (reference sequence).

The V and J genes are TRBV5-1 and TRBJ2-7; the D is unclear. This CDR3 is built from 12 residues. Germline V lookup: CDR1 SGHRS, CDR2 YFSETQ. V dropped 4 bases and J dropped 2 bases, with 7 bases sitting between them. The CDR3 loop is CASSAPPYEQYF. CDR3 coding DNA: TGCGCCAGCAGCGCCCCCCCCTACGAGCAGTACTTC.

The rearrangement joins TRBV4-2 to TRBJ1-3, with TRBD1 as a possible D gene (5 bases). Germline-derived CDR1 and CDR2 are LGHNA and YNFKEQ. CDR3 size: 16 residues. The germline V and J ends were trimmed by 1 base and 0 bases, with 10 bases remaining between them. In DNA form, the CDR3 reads TGTGCCAGCAGCCAAGCCGGGGACCTCTCTGGAAACACCATATATTTT. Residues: CASSQAGDLSGNTIYF.